This T cell receptor beta chain is drawn from a study of T cell responses to AZD1222 COVID-19 vaccine. This CDR3 contains 16 residues. Germline CDR1 is MDHEN and CDR2 is SYDVKM. With V trimmed by 5 bases and J by 1 base, 8 bases remained unmatched. Study-level findings and limits: Donor demographics were predominantly white British with a female majority; clonal diversity may be underestimated.

Clones were sequenced by immunoSEQ multiplex PCR, and TCRdb holds only the in-frame ones, with some missing. The table shows 100,000 to 150,000 clones, with over 75% occurring only once. A note on this clone: What it recognizes is unknown.

The specimen was peripheral blood, collected on day 0 of AZD1222 vaccination. This TCR was sampled from an adult in good health. The V call is TRBV28, the J call TRBJ1-2, with 9 bases lining up with TRBD1. CDR3 coding DNA: TGTGCCAGCAGTCCGGGGGGACAGGGACTTAACTATGGCTACACCTTC. Translating it yields CASSPGGQGLNYGYTF.